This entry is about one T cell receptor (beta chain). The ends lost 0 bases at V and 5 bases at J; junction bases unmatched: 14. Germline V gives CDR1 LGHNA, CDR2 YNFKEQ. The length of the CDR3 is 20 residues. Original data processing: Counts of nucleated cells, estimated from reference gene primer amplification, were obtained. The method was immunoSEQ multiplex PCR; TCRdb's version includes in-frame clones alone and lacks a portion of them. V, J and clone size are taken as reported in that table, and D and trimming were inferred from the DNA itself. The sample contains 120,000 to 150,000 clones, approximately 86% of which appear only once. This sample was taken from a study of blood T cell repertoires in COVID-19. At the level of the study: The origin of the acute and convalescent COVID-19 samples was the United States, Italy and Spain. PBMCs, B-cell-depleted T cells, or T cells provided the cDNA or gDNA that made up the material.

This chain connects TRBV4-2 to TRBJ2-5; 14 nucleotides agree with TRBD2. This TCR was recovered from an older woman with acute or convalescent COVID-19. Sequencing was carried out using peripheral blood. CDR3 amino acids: CASSQDPLGLAGASSETQYF. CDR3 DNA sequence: TGTGCCAGCAGCCAAGATCCCCTGGGACTAGCGGGGGCCTCCAGTGAGACCCAGTACTTC.